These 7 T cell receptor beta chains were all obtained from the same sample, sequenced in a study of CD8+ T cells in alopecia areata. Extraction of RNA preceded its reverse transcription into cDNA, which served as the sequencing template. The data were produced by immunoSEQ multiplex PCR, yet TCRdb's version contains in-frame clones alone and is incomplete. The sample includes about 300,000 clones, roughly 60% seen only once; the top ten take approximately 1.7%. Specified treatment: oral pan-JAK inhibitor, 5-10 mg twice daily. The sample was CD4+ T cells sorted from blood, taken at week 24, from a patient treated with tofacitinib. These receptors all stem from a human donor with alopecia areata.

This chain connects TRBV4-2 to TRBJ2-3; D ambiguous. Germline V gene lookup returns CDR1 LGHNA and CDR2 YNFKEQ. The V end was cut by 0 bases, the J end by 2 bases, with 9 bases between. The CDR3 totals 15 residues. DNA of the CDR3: TGTGCCAGCAGCCAAGAGGTGGGGTTCACAGATACGCAGTATTTT. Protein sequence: CASSQEVGFTDTQYF.

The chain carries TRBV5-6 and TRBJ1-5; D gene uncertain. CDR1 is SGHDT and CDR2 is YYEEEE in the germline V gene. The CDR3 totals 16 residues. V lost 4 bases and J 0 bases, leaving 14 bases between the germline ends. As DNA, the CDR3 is TGTGCCAGCAGCCCGCGCCCATTGGGTAGCAATCAGCCCCAGCATTTT. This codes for CASSPRPLGSNQPQHF.

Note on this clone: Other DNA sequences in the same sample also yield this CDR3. The CDR3 DNA sequence: TGCAGCGTTGGGGACAGCTACAATGAGCAGTTCTTC. Translated: CSVGDSYNEQFF. The chain carries TRBV29-1 and TRBJ2-1, with TRBD1 matching over 7 bases. V lost 4 bases and J lost 3; bases outside the gene matches: 0. CDR3 size: 12 residues. In germline, CDR1 is SQVTM, CDR2 ANQGSEA.

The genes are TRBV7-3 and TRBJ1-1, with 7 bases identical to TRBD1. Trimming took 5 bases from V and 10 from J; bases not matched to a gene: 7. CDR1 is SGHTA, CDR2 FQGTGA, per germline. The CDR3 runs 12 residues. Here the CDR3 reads CASSPDRVSAFF. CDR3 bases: TGTGCCAGCAGCCCTGACAGGGTCTCAGCTTTCTTT.

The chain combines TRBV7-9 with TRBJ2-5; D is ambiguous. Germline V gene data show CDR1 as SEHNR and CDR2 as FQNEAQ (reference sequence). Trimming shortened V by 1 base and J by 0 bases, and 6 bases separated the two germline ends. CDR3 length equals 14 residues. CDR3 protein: CASSLELNQETQYF. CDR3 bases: TGTGCCAGCAGCTTAGAGCTCAACCAAGAGACCCAGTACTTC.

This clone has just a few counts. This CDR3 is CASNPGVGQYF. The CDR3 DNA sequence: TGTGCCAGCAACCCAGGGGTAGGGCAGTACTTC. V and J are TRBV28 and TRBJ2-7, with a tentative D call TRBD1 (6 bases). Trimming shortened V by 7 bases and J by 9 bases, and 13 bases separated the two germline ends. Per germline, CDR1 MDHEN and CDR2 SYDVKM. The CDR3 runs 11 residues.

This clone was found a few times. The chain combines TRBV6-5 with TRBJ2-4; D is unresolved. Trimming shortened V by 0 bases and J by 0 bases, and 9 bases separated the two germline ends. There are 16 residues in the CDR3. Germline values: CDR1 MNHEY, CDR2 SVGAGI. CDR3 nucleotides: TGTGCCAGCAGTTACTCGGAACACTTAGCCAAAAACATTCAGTACTTC. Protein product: CASSYSEHLAKNIQYF.